The sequence of this TCR beta chain was determined in a study of cytomegalovirus exposure and HLA in healthy donors. Study as a whole: HLA-typed donors contributed 80 million or so unique TCRs, which were held in an early data release.

Amplification used 60 Vbeta primers and 13 Jbeta primers. Sequencing was performed with immunoSEQ multiplex PCR; in TCRdb, only in-frame clones are kept and a portion is missing. Of tens of thousands of clones listed, approximately 72% are singletons. The germline CDR1 and CDR2 sequences are SGHVS and FQNEAQ. The CDR3 runs 16 residues. Trimming removed 5 bases at V and 3 bases at J, with 17 bases between. V is TRBV7-8 and J is TRBJ1-5; D is perhaps TRBD1 (6 bases). The sequence came from a man younger than 40 in good health and CMV-seropositive. The sequenced sample was PBMCs. The CDR3 loop is CASSPHREKANQPQHF. CDR3 sequence (DNA): TGTGCCAGCAGCCCTCACAGGGAGAAGGCCAATCAGCCCCAGCATTTT.